These 7 T cell receptor beta chains originate from one sample sequenced in a study of blood T cell repertoires in COVID-19. Repertoires were generated with immunoSEQ multiplex PCR, while TCRdb's copy carries only in-frame clones and drops some. The sample lists around 110,000 clones, over 75% occurring once. Material for sequencing was peripheral blood. Every receptor here comes from a woman in her 70s with acute or convalescent COVID-19.

CDR3 sequence (DNA): TGTGCCAGCAGCGCGGACAGGGGCACTGAAGCTTTCTTT. Protein product: CASSADRGTEAFF. V and J are TRBV27 and TRBJ1-1, with 9 bases identical to TRBD1. The CDR3 totals 13 residues. J was trimmed by 4 bases and V by 6 bases; bases with no gene match: 3. CDR1 and CDR2 (germline): MNHEY, SMNVEV (reference sequence).

The J gene is TRBJ2-5, the V gene TRBV29-1; 9 positions match TRBD2. Germline-derived CDR1 and CDR2 are SQVTM and ANQGSEA. The CDR3 has 18 amino acids. Trimming took 7 bases from V and 5 from J; bases not matched to a gene: 23. As DNA, the CDR3 is TGCAGCGGTAACGGTTTCGGGCTAGCGGGGATCTACGGGGAGACCCAGTACTTC. This translates into CSGNGFGLAGIYGETQYF.

The count of this clone is one. V is TRBV29-1 and J is TRBJ1-2, with a weak D call TRBD1 (6 bases). This CDR3 is 16 amino acids long. CDR1 and CDR2 from the germline V gene are SQVTM and ANQGSEA. Deletions cut 2 bases from V and 1 base from J, with 17 bases between. CDR3 amino acids: CSVESSPTGVNYGYTF. CDR3 DNA sequence: TGCAGCGTTGAATCTTCCCCGACAGGAGTTAACTATGGCTACACCTTC.

The gene calls are TRBV6-2 or TRBV6-3 and TRBJ1-5, with 10 bases identical to TRBD1. The CDR3 length is 16 residues. Germline CDR1 and CDR2: MNHEY and SVGEGT. Trimming took 5 bases from V and 2 from J; bases not matched to a gene: 6. The DNA for the CDR3 is TGTGCCAGCAGTCGACAGGGGGCACGGGGCAATCAGCCCCAGCATTTT. Amino acids: CASSRQGARGNQPQHF.

J is TRBJ1-4 and V is TRBV12-3 or TRBV12-4, with a weak D call TRBD1 (6 bases). The ends were cut back, 6 bases at V and 11 bases at J, with 13 bases in the middle. The CDR3 is made up of 12 amino acids. CDR3 sequence reads: CASRLGQTKLFF. The CDR3 DNA reads TGTGCCAGCAGACTCGGACAGACGAAACTGTTTTTT.

The V and J genes are TRBV5-4 and TRBJ2-3; 8 bases are shared with TRBD2. With 0 bases clipped from V and 2 bases from J, the junction kept 11 bases outside the gene matches. CDR3 length: 18 residues. CDR1 SGHNT and CDR2 YYREEE come from the germline V gene (reference sequence). The DNA for the CDR3 is TGTGCCAGCAGCTTGGTCGCTAGCGGGTGGTCCGCCACAGATACGCAGTATTTT. Its translation: CASSLVASGWSATDTQYF.

Comment on this clone: The same CDR3 arises from other DNA sequences in this sample as well. CDR3 DNA: TGTGCCAGCAGCGTTGTACCGAGCTCCTACGAGCAGTACTTC. Amino acids: CASSVVPSSYEQYF. The chain joins TRBV9 to TRBJ2-7; D is undetermined. Germline-derived CDR1 and CDR2 are SGDLS and YYNGEE. The ends were cut back, 2 bases at V and 0 bases at J, with 9 bases in the middle. This CDR3 is built from 14 residues.